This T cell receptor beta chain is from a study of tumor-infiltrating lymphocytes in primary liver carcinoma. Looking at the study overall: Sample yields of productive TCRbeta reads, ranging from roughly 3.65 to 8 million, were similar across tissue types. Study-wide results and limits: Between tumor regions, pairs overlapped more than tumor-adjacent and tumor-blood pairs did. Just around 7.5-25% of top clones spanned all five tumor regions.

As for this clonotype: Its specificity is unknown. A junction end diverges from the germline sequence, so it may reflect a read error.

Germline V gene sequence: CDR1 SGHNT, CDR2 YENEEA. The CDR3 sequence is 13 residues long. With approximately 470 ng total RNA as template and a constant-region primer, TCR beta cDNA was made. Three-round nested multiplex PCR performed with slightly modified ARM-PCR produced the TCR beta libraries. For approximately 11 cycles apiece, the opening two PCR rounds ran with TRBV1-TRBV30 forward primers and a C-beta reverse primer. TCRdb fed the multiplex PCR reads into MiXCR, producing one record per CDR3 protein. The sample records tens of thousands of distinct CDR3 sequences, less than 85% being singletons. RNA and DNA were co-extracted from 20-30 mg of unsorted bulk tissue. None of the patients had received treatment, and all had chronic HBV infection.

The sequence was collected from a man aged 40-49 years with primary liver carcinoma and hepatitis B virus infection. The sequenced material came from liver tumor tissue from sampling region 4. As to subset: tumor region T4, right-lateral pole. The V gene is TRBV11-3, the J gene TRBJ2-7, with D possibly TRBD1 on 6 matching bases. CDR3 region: CAISVGQSYGQYF. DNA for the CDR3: TGTGCCATCAGCGTGGGACAATCCTACGGGCAGTACTTC.